The 19 T cell receptor beta chains in this list originate from one sample, sequenced in a study of shared clonotypes between healthy human individuals (dated by TCRdb to 2020 to 2022). Preparation of the library involved the immunoSEQ multiplex PCR assay. TCRdb retrieved this table from immuneACCESS and kept in-frame rearrangements only. Not all clones are present; in checked studies, unresolved V genes account for under half, and no reason is known for the remainder. In this sample the table shows about 690,000 clones, about 90% of which occur a single time. 30% to 40% of the sample belongs to the ten largest clones. Material for sequencing was memory CD8+ T cells from PBMCs. Read against the paper, the sample's cell subset or site label means: CD45RO+ cells pooled with CCR7-negative TemRA cells. All receptors come from a man younger than 35 in good health. Some clones in this sample may be carry-over from other donors' samples.

This rearrangement joins TRBV9 to TRBJ1-2, with D perhaps TRBD1 (5 bases). This CDR3 region has 17 residues. Germline V gene lookup returns CDR1 SGDLS and CDR2 YYNGEE. Trimming removed 4 bases from V and 0 bases from J, with 19 bases in between. The CDR3 sequence is CASSLASGDQANYGYTF. The CDR3 DNA is TGTGCCAGCAGCCTGGCCAGTGGGGACCAAGCTAACTATGGCTACACCTTC.

V usage is TRBV4-1 and J usage is TRBJ2-1, with 9 bases fitting TRBD2. With V trimmed by 1 base and J by 2 bases, 9 bases remained unmatched. There are 18 residues in the CDR3. Germline V gene sequence: CDR1 MGHRA, CDR2 YSYEKL. The CDR3 loop reads CASSQVRLTSGPYNEQFF. CDR3 nucleotide sequence: TGCGCCAGCAGCCAAGTTCGGTTGACTAGCGGACCCTACAATGAGCAGTTCTTC.

V usage is TRBV27 and J usage is TRBJ2-2, with TRBD2 matching 9 bases. Germline CDR1 MNHEY, CDR2 SMNVEV (reference sequence). V trimming: 3 bases; J trimming: 10 bases; junction bases outside the gene matches: 12. The CDR3 totals 16 residues. The CDR3 nucleotides are TGTGCCAGCAGTTTTGGTGCGGGAGGGATGGGCGAGGAGCTGTTTTTT. Amino acid sequence: CASSFGAGGMGEELFF.

The DNA of the CDR3 is TGTGCCATCAGAGGGGCGGGCCATACCACCGGGGAGCTGTTTTTT. Translating it yields CAIRGAGHTTGELFF. The rearrangement uses TRBV10-3 and TRBJ2-2; TRBD1 or TRBD2 may be the D gene (5 bases each). Trimming took off 6 bases at V and 4 bases at J, with 15 bases between the two ends. Germline values: CDR1 ENHRY, CDR2 SYGVKD. This CDR3 contains 15 residues.

The V gene is TRBV25-1, the J gene TRBJ2-5, with 8 bases matching TRBD1. CDR1 and CDR2 (germline): MGHDK, SYGVNS. The trim removed 1 base at V and 5 bases at J, leaving 9 bases unmatched. The length of the CDR3 is 16 residues. CDR3: CASSEFWAGGLETQYF. CDR3 nucleotides: TGTGCCAGCAGTGAATTTTGGGCAGGGGGCTTGGAGACCCAGTACTTC.

This clone was detected only a few times. The chain uses TRBV10-3 and TRBJ2-7; 9 bases line up with TRBD1. CDR1 is ENHRY, CDR2 SYGVKD, per germline. The CDR3 is made up of 16 amino acids. J gave up 4 bases and V 3 bases, and 10 bases lay outside the gene matches. CDR3 in amino acids: CAISDILPGQGYEQYF. CDR3 nucleotides: TGTGCCATCAGTGACATTCTTCCGGGACAGGGATACGAGCAGTACTTC.

The chain has TRBV5-1 and TRBJ2-7, with D maybe TRBD1 (6 bases). Germline CDR1 and CDR2: SGHRS and YFSETQ. V lost 8 bases and J 0 bases, leaving 15 bases between the germline ends. This CDR3 has 14 residues. The chain's CDR3 is CASHHTGSSYEQYF. The CDR3 DNA is TGCGCCAGTCATCATACAGGGAGCTCCTACGAGCAGTACTTC.

The genes are TRBV11-2 and TRBJ2-7; D unresolved. In germline, CDR1 is SGHAT, CDR2 FQNNGV. The germline V and J ends were trimmed by 3 bases and 3 bases, with 12 bases remaining between them. The CDR3 totals 14 residues. CDR3 region: CASSFLGTYYEQYF. CDR3 DNA: TGTGCCAGCAGCTTCCTGGGCACTTACTACGAGCAGTACTTC.

This rearrangement joins TRBV27 to TRBJ2-1; D ambiguous. CDR1 and CDR2 from the germline V gene are MNHEY and SMNVEV (reference sequence). The length of the CDR3 is 15 residues. The V end was cut by 4 bases, the J end by 4 bases, with 14 bases between. In DNA, the CDR3 is TGTGCCAGCAGTTCTGGAGTGGCGATATACAATGAGCAGTTCTTC. Its protein product is CASSSGVAIYNEQFF.

The chain has TRBV9 and TRBJ2-1; 8 bases match TRBD2. The germline gives CDR1 SGDLS, CDR2 YYNGEE. The CDR3 is 15 residues long. V lost 0 bases to trimming and J lost 5 bases; unmatched junction nucleotides: 4. The chain's CDR3 is CASSVGRTSHNEQFF. Here the CDR3 DNA reads TGTGCCAGCAGCGTAGGCAGGACTAGCCACAATGAGCAGTTCTTC.

Regarding this clone: One junction end disagrees with the germline gene, perhaps due to a read error. This chain connects TRBV7-3 to TRBJ2-3; D tentatively reads TRBD1 or TRBD2 (5 bases each). This CDR3 contains 13 residues. Germline-derived CDR1 and CDR2 are SGHTA and FQGTGA. CDR3: CASSLNAGTPPDF. Here the CDR3 DNA reads TGTGCCAGCAGCTTAAATGCCGGGACCCCGCCGGATTTT.

J is TRBJ2-1 and V is TRBV7-9; possibly TRBD1 for D (6 bases). The germline gives CDR1 SEHNR, CDR2 FQNEAQ (reference sequence). This CDR3 region has 15 residues. V was pared by 5 bases and J by 0 bases, with 11 bases between. The CDR3 nucleotides are TGTGCCAGCAGCATCGACAGGAGCTCCTACAATGAGCAGTTCTTC. Protein: CASSIDRSSYNEQFF.

The V call is TRBV5-4, the J call TRBJ2-7; D is possibly TRBD1 (6 bases). V shed 3 bases and J shed 0 bases, with 13 bases lying between them. The V gene's germline CDR1 is SGHNT and CDR2 YYREEE (reference sequence). This CDR3 is built from 15 residues. The DNA for the CDR3 is TGTGCCAGCAGCTCCCGGCTAGGGGGCTCCTACGAGCAGTACTTC. Its translation: CASSSRLGGSYEQYF.

This chain uses TRBV27 with TRBJ1-1, with D maybe TRBD1 (5 bases). This CDR3 region has 14 residues. Trimming left V 2 bases short and J 2 bases short, with 9 bases between. CDR1 MNHEY and CDR2 SMNVEV come from the germline V gene (reference sequence). This CDR3 reads CASSLRDHNTEAFF. The CDR3, as DNA: TGTGCCAGCAGTTTACGGGACCATAACACTGAAGCTTTCTTT.

The CDR3 protein is CASSGRLAGPTYEQYF. The CDR3 DNA follows: TGCGCCAGCAGTGGCAGACTAGCGGGACCTACCTACGAGCAGTACTTC. The rearrangement joins TRBV10-2 to TRBJ2-7; 11 bases are a match to TRBD2. The J segment lost 2 bases and the V segment lost 4 bases, leaving 7 bases of the junction unmatched. This CDR3 contains 16 residues. The germline gives CDR1 WSHSY, CDR2 SAAADI.

J is TRBJ1-2 and V is TRBV27; tentatively, D is TRBD1 (6 bases). There are 13 residues in the CDR3. Trimming pared 5 bases from V and 4 bases from J, leaving 11 bases between. Germline V gene data show CDR1 as MNHEY and CDR2 as SMNVEV (reference sequence). The DNA of the CDR3 is TGTGCCAGCAGTCTGGGACAAGCCTATGGCTACACCTTC. Protein sequence: CASSLGQAYGYTF.

Of note for this clone: Other DNA sequences of this sample code for an identical CDR3. The chain recombines TRBV28 with TRBJ1-1; D remains ambiguous. Looked up from germline, CDR1 is MDHEN and CDR2 is SYDVKM. Trimming removed 3 bases at V and 0 bases at J, with 11 bases between. This CDR3 region has 15 residues. The CDR3 DNA reads TGTGCCAGCAGTTTTAGGGCGGGTATGAACACTGAAGCTTTCTTT. Protein product: CASSFRAGMNTEAFF.

The chain has TRBV27 and TRBJ2-7; tentative D call: TRBD2 (5 bases). Deletions cut 4 bases from V and 3 bases from J, with 13 bases between. This CDR3 has 14 residues. Germline V gene sequence: CDR1 MNHEY, CDR2 SMNVEV (reference sequence). The DNA of the CDR3 is TGTGCCAGCAGTTGGGCTTTAGAGGGCTACGAGCAGTACTTC. It yields the protein CASSWALEGYEQYF.

V and J are TRBV7-9 and TRBJ2-2, with TRBD1 as a possible D gene (7 bases). V lost 8 bases to trimming and J lost 6 bases, with 22 bases between them. Germline CDR1 is SEHNR and CDR2 is FQNEAQ (reference sequence). This CDR3 has 16 residues. The chain's CDR3 is CASANQGGRVPGELFF. The CDR3 nucleotides read TGTGCCAGCGCTAATCAGGGGGGCAGGGTGCCCGGGGAGCTGTTTTTT. Based on the CDR3 plus reference TRBV7-9 and TRBJ2-2, the full variable domain is DTGVSQNPRHKITKRGQNVTFRCDPISEHNRLYWYRQTLGQGPEFLTYFQNEAQLEKSRLLSDRFSAERPKGSFSTLEIQRTEQGDSAMYLCASANQGGRVPGELFFGEGSRLTVL.